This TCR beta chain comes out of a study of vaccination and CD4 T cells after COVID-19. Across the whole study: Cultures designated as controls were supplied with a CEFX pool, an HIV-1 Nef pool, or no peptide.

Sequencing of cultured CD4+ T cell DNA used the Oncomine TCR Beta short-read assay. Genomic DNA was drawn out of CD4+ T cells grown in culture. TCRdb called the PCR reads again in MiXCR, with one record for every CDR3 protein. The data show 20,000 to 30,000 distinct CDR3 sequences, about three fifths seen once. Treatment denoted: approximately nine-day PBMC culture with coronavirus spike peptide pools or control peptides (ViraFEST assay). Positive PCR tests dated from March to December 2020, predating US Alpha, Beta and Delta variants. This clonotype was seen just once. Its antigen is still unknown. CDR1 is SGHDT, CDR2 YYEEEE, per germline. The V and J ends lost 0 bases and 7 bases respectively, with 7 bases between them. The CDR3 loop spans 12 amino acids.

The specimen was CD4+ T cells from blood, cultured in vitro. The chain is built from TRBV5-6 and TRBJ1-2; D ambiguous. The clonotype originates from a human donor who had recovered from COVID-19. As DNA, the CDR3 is TGTGCCAGCAGCTTGGGACTTCCTGGCTACACCTTC. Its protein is CASSLGLPGYTF.